Listed below are T cell receptor beta chains from one sample, sequenced in a study of control samples from healthy donors and cancer patients. Clones were sequenced by immunoSEQ multiplex PCR, and TCRdb holds only the in-frame ones, with some missing. The table has roughly 120,000 clones, 89% seen once; the top ten hold around 40%. Sequenced: blood. Source of these receptors: a man in his fifties or sixties in good health. CDR3s include the opening cysteine and the closing phenylalanine or tryptophan. Each record gives: V gene, D gene, clone size, J gene, CDR3 protein, CDR3 DNA. A D gene is named only where the DNA matches it firmly. Expanded clones are given a class, and other clones once, few, many or no size at all.

v_gene: TRBV6-1; d_gene: .; abundance: .; j_gene: TRBJ1-2; CDR3aa: CASSEGVLIGGYTF; CDR3nt: TGTGCCAGCAGTGAGGGGGTTCTCATTGGAGGCTACACCTTC
v_gene: TRBV7-2; d_gene: TRBD1; abundance: .; j_gene: TRBJ1-2; CDR3aa: CASSPEGTGAYGYTF; CDR3nt: TGTGCCAGCAGCCCAGAGGGGACAGGGGCCTATGGCTACACCTTC
v_gene: TRBV18; d_gene: TRBD1; abundance: once; j_gene: TRBJ1-1; CDR3aa: CASSPTGVGTEAFF; CDR3nt: TGTGCCAGCTCCCCTACAGGGGTGGGGACTGAAGCTTTCTTT
v_gene: TRBV3-1/TRBV3-2; d_gene: TRBD1; abundance: .; j_gene: TRBJ2-7; CDR3aa: CASSQLDRDSYEQYF; CDR3nt: TGTGCCAGCAGCCAGTTGGACAGGGACTCCTACGAGCAGTACTTC
v_gene: TRBV25-1; d_gene: .; abundance: .; j_gene: TRBJ1-3; CDR3aa: CASSTNTGLSGNTIYF; CDR3nt: TGTGCCAGCAGTACGAACACAGGGCTCTCTGGAAACACCATATATTTT
v_gene: TRBV19; d_gene: .; abundance: .; j_gene: TRBJ2-2; CDR3aa: CASSIRANTGELFF; CDR3nt: TGTGCCAGTAGTATCCGGGCGAACACCGGGGAGCTGTTTTTT
v_gene: TRBV14; d_gene: .; abundance: .; j_gene: TRBJ2-3; CDR3aa: CASSQDTGYLSTDTQYF; CDR3nt: TGTGCCAGCAGCCAAGATACCGGTTACCTTAGCACAGATACGCAGTATTTT
v_gene: TRBV9; d_gene: .; abundance: .; j_gene: TRBJ1-2; CDR3aa: CASSVGLGSGNYGYTF; CDR3nt: TGTGCCAGCAGCGTAGGTCTAGGGTCGGGAAACTATGGCTACACCTTC
v_gene: TRBV12-5; d_gene: .; abundance: once; j_gene: TRBJ1-3; CDR3aa: CASGLVRWSSGNTIYF; CDR3nt: TGTGCTAGTGGTTTGGTACGATGGAGCTCTGGAAACACCATATATTTT
v_gene: TRBV6-2/TRBV6-3; d_gene: .; abundance: few; j_gene: TRBJ1-6; CDR3aa: CASSDPGSGESPLHF; CDR3nt: TGTGCCAGCAGTGATCCAGGGAGTGGAGAATCACCCCTCCACTTT
v_gene: TRBV7-8; d_gene: .; abundance: .; j_gene: TRBJ1-5; CDR3aa: CASSLRVRQPQHF; CDR3nt: TGTGCCAGCAGCCTAAGGGTGAGGCAGCCCCAGCATTTT
v_gene: TRBV4-3; d_gene: .; abundance: .; j_gene: TRBJ1-1; CDR3aa: CASSQVGNTEAFF; CDR3nt: TGCGCCAGCAGCCAAGTCGGGAACACTGAAGCTTTCTTT
v_gene: TRBV27; d_gene: TRBD2; abundance: .; j_gene: TRBJ2-5; CDR3aa: CASSPGLAGGVRETQYF; CDR3nt: TGTGCCAGCAGTCCGGGACTAGCGGGGGGGGTTAGAGAGACCCAGTACTTC
v_gene: TRBV6-5; d_gene: .; abundance: .; j_gene: TRBJ1-5; CDR3aa: CASTAGSNQPQHF; CDR3nt: TGTGCCAGCACGGCAGGGAGCAATCAGCCCCAGCATTTT
v_gene: TRBV10-3; d_gene: .; abundance: .; j_gene: TRBJ1-1; CDR3aa: CAISEPGRPNTEAFF; CDR3nt: TGTGCCATCAGTGAACCGGGACGCCCGAACACTGAAGCTTTCTTT
v_gene: TRBV24-1; d_gene: .; abundance: .; j_gene: TRBJ2-5; CDR3aa: CATSDFRRQSQETQYF; CDR3nt: TGTGCCACCAGTGATTTCCGTCGCCAGTCACAAGAGACCCAGTACTTC
v_gene: TRBV4-3; d_gene: .; abundance: once; j_gene: TRBJ2-4; CDR3aa: CASSQDGHGIAKNIQYF; CDR3nt: TGCGCCAGCAGCCAAGATGGGCACGGAATAGCCAAAAACATTCAGTACTTC
v_gene: TRBV5-1; d_gene: .; abundance: .; j_gene: TRBJ1-1; CDR3aa: CASSLVGVRDTEAFF; CDR3nt: TGCGCCAGCAGCTTGGTGGGGGTTCGCGACACTGAAGCTTTCTTT
v_gene: TRBV18; d_gene: TRBD2; abundance: .; j_gene: TRBJ2-1; CDR3aa: CASSPSGQGGTSGGAREQFF; CDR3nt: TGTGCCAGCTCACCCTCGGGACAGGGTGGTACTAGCGGGGGGGCCCGCGAGCAGTTCTTC
v_gene: TRBV6-2/TRBV6-3; d_gene: .; abundance: .; j_gene: TRBJ1-2; CDR3aa: CASSLGAAYGYTF; CDR3nt: TGTGCCAGCAGTTTGGGGGCGGCCTATGGCTACACCTTC
v_gene: TRBV29-1; d_gene: .; abundance: once; j_gene: TRBJ1-1; CDR3aa: CSVDGGWDTEAFF; CDR3nt: TGCAGCGTTGACGGGGGCTGGGACACTGAAGCTTTCTTT
v_gene: TRBV5-1; d_gene: .; abundance: once; j_gene: TRBJ1-4; CDR3aa: CASSVGANEKLFF; CDR3nt: TGCGCCAGCAGCGTCGGGGCTAATGAAAAACTGTTTTTT
v_gene: TRBV7-8; d_gene: .; abundance: .; j_gene: TRBJ2-1; CDR3aa: CASSREALNEQFF; CDR3nt: TGTGCCAGCAGCCGCGAGGCCCTCAATGAGCAGTTCTTC
v_gene: TRBV9; d_gene: TRBD2; abundance: once; j_gene: TRBJ2-7; CDR3aa: CASSPTSGGPFDEQYF; CDR3nt: TGTGCCAGCAGCCCGACTAGCGGGGGACCATTCGACGAGCAGTACTTC
v_gene: TRBV18; d_gene: TRBD2; abundance: .; j_gene: TRBJ2-3; CDR3aa: CASSPLTGGFTDTQYF; CDR3nt: TGTGCCAGCTCACCACTCACGGGGGGATTTACAGATACGCAGTATTTT
v_gene: TRBV24-1; d_gene: TRBD1; abundance: .; j_gene: TRBJ2-2; CDR3aa: CATSDSQTGIGELFF; CDR3nt: TGTGCCACCAGTGACAGCCAGACAGGGATCGGGGAGCTGTTTTTT
v_gene: TRBV7-9; d_gene: .; abundance: .; j_gene: TRBJ1-1; CDR3aa: CASSTPENTEAFF; CDR3nt: TGTGCCAGCAGCACCCCAGAGAACACTGAAGCTTTCTTT
v_gene: TRBV7-2; d_gene: .; abundance: .; j_gene: TRBJ1-6; CDR3aa: CASSLVGGINSPLHF; CDR3nt: TGTGCCAGCAGCTTAGTCGGGGGTATTAATTCACCCCTCCACTTT